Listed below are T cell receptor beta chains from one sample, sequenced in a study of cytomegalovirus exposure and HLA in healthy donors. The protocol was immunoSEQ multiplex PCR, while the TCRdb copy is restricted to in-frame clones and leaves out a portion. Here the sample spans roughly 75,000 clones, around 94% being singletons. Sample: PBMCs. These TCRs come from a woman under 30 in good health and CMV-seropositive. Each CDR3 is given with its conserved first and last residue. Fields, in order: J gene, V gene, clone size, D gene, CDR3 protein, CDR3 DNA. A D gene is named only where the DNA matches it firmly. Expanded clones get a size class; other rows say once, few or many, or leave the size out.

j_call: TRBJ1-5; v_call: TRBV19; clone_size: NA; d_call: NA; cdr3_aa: CASSIGQLTRGNQPQHF; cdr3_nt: TGTGCCAGTAGTATCGGACAACTGACTCGGGGGAATCAGCCCCAGCATTTT
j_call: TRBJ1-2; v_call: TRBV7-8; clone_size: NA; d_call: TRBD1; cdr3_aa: CASSLFTGGYGYTF; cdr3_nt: TGTGCCAGCAGCTTATTTACAGGGGGCTATGGCTACACCTTC
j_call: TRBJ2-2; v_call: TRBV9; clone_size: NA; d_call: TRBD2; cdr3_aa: CASSVELAGPGELFF; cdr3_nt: TGTGCCAGCAGCGTAGAACTAGCGGGACCCGGGGAGCTGTTTTTT
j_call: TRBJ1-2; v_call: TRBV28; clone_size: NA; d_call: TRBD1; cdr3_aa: CASRGTGVFGFGGYTF; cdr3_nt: TGTGCCAGCAGGGGGACAGGGGTATTCGGCTTTGGTGGCTACACCTTC
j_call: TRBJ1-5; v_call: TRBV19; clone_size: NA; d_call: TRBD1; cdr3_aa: CASSPQGQLPWQPQHF; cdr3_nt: TGTGCCAGTAGCCCGCAGGGACAGCTACCCTGGCAGCCCCAGCATTTT
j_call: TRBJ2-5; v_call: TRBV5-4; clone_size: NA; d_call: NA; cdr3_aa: CASSATGRPETQYF; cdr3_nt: TGTGCCAGCAGCGCTACAGGGCGCCCAGAGACCCAGTACTTC
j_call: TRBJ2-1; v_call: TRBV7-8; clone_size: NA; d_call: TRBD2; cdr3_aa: CASSLGAGAANEQFF; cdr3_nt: TGTGCCAGCAGCTTAGGGGCGGGAGCGGCCAATGAGCAGTTCTTC
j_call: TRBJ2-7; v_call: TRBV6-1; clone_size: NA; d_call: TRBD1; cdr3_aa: CASSGTGGSEQYF; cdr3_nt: TGTGCCAGCAGCGGGACAGGGGGTAGTGAGCAGTACTTC
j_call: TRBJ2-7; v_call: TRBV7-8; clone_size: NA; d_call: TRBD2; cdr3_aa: CASSLASGEPYEQYF; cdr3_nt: TGTGCCAGCAGCTTAGCCAGCGGGGAACCCTACGAGCAGTACTTC
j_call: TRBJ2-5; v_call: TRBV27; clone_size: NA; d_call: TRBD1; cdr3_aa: CASSLHYLGGGTGRETQYF; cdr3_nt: TGTGCCAGCAGTTTACACTATCTAGGGGGAGGGACAGGGCGAGAGACCCAGTACTTC
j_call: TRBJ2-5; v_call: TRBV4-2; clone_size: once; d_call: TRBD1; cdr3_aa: CASSHTGTGDQETQYF; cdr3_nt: TGTGCCAGCAGCCATACCGGGACAGGGGATCAAGAGACCCAGTACTTC
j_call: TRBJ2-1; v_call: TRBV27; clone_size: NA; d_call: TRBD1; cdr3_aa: CASSSPGTGAYNEQFF; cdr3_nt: TGTGCCAGCAGTTCCCCTGGGACAGGGGCCTACAATGAGCAGTTCTTC
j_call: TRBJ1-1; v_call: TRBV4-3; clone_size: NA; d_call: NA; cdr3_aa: CASSQALKGWQVRAEAFF; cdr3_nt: TGCGCCAGCAGCCAGGCCCTCAAGGGGTGGCAAGTAAGGGCTGAAGCTTTCTTT
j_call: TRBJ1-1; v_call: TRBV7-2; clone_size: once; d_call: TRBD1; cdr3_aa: CASSAQGTTEAFF; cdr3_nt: TGTGCCAGCAGCGCACAGGGGACCACTGAAGCTTTCTTT
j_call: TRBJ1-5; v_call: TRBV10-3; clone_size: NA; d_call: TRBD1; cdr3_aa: CAISETDRDSNQPQHF; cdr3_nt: TGTGCCATCAGTGAGACTGACAGGGATAGCAATCAGCCCCAGCATTTT
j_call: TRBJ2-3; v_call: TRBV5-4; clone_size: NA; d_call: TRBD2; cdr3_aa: CASSSGGLAGADTQYF; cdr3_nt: TGTGCCAGCAGCTCGGGGGGACTAGCGGGGGCAGATACGCAGTATTTT
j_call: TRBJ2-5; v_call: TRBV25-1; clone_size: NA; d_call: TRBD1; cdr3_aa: CASSQSTQDRTETQYF; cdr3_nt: TGTGCCAGCAGTCAATCTACTCAGGACAGGACAGAGACCCAGTACTTC
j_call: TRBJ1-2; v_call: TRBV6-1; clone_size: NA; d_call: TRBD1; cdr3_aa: CASSDTVEGAGNGYTF; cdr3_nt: TGTGCCAGCAGTGACACGGTCGAGGGGGCGGGAAATGGCTACACCTTC
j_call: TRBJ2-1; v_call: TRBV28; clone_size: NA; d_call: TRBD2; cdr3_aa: CASSTVAGGTYNEQFF; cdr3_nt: TGTGCCAGCAGTACCGTAGCGGGAGGAACTTACAATGAGCAGTTCTTC
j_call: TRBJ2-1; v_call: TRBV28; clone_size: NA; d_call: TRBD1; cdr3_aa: CASGTGWEQFF; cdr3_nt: TGTGCCAGCGGGACAGGGTGGGAGCAGTTCTTC
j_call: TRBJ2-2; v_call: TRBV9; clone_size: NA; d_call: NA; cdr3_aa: CASSPRWGDTGELFF; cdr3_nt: TGTGCCAGCAGCCCACGATGGGGGGACACCGGGGAGCTGTTTTTT
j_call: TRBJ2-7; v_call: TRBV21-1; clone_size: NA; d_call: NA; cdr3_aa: CAGVGRGPYEQYF; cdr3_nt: TGTGCCGGAGTGGGCAGGGGCCCCTACGAGCAGTACTTC
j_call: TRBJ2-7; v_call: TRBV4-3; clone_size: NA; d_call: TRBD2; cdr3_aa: CASSHYKPGLASSYEQYF; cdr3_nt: TGCGCCAGCAGCCACTATAAACCGGGACTAGCGAGCTCCTACGAGCAGTACTTC
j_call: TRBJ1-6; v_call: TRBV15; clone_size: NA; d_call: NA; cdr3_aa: CATSRDRSVRNSPLHF; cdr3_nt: TGTGCCACCAGCAGAGATCGGAGTGTTCGAAATTCACCCCTCCACTTT
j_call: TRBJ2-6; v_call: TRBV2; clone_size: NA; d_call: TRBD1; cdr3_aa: CASSEAVGGTGAPGANVLTF; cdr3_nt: TGTGCCAGCAGTGAAGCCGTGGGTGGGACAGGGGCTCCCGGGGCCAACGTCCTGACTTTC
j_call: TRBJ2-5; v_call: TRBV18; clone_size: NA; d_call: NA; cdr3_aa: CASSHGNSQETQYF; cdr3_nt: TGTGCCAGCTCACATGGCAATTCCCAAGAGACCCAGTACTTC
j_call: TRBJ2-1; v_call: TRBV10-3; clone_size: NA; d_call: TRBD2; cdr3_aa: CAIHQTSGASYNEQFF; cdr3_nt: TGTGCCATCCACCAAACCAGCGGGGCCTCCTACAATGAGCAGTTCTTC
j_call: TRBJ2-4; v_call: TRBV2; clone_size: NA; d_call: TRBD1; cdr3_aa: CASSNRGAKNIQYF; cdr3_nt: TGTGCCAGCAGTAACAGGGGAGCCAAAAACATTCAGTACTTC
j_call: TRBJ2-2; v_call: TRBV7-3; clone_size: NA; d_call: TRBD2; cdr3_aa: CASSSTSGGTGELFF; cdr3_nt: TGTGCCAGCAGCTCGACTAGCGGGGGGACCGGGGAGCTGTTTTTT
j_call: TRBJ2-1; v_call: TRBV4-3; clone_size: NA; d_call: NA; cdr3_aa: CASSQGTVWERYNEQFF; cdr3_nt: TGCGCCAGCAGCCAAGGTACAGTTTGGGAGCGGTACAATGAGCAGTTCTTC
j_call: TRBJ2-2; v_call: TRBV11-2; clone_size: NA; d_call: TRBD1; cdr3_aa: CASSRDRGVGAGELFF; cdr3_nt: TGTGCCAGCAGTCGGGACAGGGGAGTCGGGGCCGGGGAGCTGTTTTTT
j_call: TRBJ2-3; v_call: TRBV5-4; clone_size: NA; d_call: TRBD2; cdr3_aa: CASSLGLAGLTDTQYF; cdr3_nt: TGTGCCAGCAGCCTTGGACTAGCGGGGCTCACAGATACGCAGTATTTT
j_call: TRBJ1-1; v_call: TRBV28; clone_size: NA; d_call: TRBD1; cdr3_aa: CASSLPGGNTEAFF; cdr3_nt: TGTGCCAGCAGTTTACCAGGGGGGAACACTGAAGCTTTCTTT
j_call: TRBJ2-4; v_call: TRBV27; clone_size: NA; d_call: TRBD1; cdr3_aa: CASSPPTGGLAKNIQYF; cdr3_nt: TGTGCCAGCAGTCCACCCACAGGGGGATTAGCCAAAAACATTCAGTACTTC
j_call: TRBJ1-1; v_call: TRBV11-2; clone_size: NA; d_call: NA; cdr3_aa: CASREGTEAFF; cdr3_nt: TGTGCCAGTAGGGAGGGGACTGAAGCTTTCTTT
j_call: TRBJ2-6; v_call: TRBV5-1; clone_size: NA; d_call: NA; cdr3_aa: CASSSKNWTDLSSGANVLTF; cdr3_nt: TGCGCCAGCAGCTCTAAAAACTGGACAGATCTTTCATCTGGGGCCAACGTCCTGACTTTC
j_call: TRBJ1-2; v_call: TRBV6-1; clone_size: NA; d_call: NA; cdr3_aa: CASSEDSGLYGYTF; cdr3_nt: TGTGCCAGCAGTGAAGACAGTGGTCTGTATGGCTACACCTTC